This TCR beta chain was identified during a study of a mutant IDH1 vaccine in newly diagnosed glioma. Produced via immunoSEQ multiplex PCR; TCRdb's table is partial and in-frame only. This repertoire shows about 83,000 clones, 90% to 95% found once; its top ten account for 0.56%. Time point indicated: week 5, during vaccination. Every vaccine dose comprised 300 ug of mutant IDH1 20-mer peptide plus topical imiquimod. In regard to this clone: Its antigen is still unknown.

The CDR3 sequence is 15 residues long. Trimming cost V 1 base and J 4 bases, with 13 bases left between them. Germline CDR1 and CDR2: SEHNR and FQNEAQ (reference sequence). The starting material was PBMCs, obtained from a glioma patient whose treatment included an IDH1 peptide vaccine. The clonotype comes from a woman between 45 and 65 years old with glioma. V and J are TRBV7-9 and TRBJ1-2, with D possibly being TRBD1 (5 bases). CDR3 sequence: CASSLGDGGRYGYTF. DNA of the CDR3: TGTGCCAGCAGCTTAGGGGATGGGGGTCGCTATGGCTACACCTTC.